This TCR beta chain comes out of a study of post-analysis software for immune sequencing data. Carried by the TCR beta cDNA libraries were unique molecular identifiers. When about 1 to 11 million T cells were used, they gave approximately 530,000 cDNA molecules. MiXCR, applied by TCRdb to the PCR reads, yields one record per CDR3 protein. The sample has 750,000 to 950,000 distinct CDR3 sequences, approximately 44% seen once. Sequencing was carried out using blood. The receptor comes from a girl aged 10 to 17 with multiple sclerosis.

The CDR3 sequence: CASSAGTDYGYTF. The CDR3 bases are TGTGCCAGCAGTGCCGGGACAGACTATGGCTACACCTTC. The rearrangement links TRBV6-5 to TRBJ1-2; 7 nucleotides line up with TRBD1. The ends lost 5 bases at V and 3 bases at J; junction bases unmatched: 3. The CDR3 runs to 13 residues. CDR1 and CDR2 from the germline V gene are MNHEY and SVGAGI.